This T cell receptor (beta chain) was found in a study of T-cell reconstitution after alpha-beta-depleted transplantation in children. Unique molecular identifiers were incorporated during preparation of the TCRbeta library. Each CDR3 protein gets one entry after TCRdb re-called the PCR reads with MiXCR. Of some 220,000 distinct CDR3 sequences detected, approximately 11% appear once; the ten largest clones hold under 30%. This CDR3 contains 11 residues. From germline, CDR1 is SGHTA and CDR2 FQGNSA. V lost 6 bases and J lost 3, with 6 bases in between. This clonotype was seen many times. This sequence originates from a child less than two years old with acute myeloid leukemia, due to receive a stem cell transplant. The sample consisted of PBMCs, taken before TCRalphabeta/CD19-depleted stem cell transplant. The V call is TRBV7-2, the J call TRBJ2-7; no clear D. The CDR3 coding sequence is TGTGCCAGCAGTACCTACTACGAGCAGTACTTC. It translates to CASSTYYEQYF.